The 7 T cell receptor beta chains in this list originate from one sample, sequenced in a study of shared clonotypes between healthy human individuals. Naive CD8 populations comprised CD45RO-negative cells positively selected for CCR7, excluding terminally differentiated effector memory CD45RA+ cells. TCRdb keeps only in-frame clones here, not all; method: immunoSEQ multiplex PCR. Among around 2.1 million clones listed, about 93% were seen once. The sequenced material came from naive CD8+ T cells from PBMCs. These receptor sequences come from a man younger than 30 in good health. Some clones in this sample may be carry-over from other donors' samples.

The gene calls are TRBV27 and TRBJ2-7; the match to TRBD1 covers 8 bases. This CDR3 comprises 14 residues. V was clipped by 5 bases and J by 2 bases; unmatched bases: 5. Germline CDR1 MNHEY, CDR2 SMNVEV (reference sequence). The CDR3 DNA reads TGTGCCAGCAGTATCCGGGACAGGACCTACGAGCAGTACTTC. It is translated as CASSIRDRTYEQYF.

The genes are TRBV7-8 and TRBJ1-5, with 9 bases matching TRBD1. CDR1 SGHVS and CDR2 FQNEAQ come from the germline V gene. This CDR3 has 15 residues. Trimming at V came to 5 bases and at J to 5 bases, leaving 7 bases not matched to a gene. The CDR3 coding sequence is TGTGCCAGCAGCCCGGGACAGGGAACCCATCAGCCCCAGCATTTT. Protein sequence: CASSPGQGTHQPQHF. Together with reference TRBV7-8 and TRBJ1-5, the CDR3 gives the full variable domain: GAGVSQSPRYKVAKRGQDVALRCDPISGHVSLFWYQQALGQGPEFLTYFQNEAQLDKSGLPSDRFFAERPEGSVSTLKIQRTQQEDSAVYLCASSPGQGTHQPQHFGDGTRLSIL.

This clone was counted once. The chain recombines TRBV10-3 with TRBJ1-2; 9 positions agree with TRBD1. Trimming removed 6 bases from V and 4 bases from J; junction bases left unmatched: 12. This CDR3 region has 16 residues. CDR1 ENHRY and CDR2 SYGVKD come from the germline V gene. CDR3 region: CAIRPGGQGGGYGYTF. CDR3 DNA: TGTGCCATCAGGCCAGGGGGACAGGGAGGTGGCTATGGCTACACCTTC.

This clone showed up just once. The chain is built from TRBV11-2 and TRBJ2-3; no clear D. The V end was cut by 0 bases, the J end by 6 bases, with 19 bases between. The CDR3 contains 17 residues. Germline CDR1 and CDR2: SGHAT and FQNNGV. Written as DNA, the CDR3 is TGTGCCAGCAGCTTAGAAGCTGGCAGGAGCCTTAGGGATACGCAGTATTTT. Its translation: CASSLEAGRSLRDTQYF. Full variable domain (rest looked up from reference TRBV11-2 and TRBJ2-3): EAGVAQSPRYKIIEKRQSVAFWCNPISGHATLYWYQQILGQGPKLLIQFQNNGVVDDSQLPKDRFSAERLKGVDSTLKIQPAKLEDSAVYLCASSLEAGRSLRDTQYFGPGTRLTVL.

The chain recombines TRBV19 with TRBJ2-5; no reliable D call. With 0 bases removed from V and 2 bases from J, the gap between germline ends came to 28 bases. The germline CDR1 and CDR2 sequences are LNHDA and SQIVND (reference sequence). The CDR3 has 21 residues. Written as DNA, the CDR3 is TGTGCCAGTAGTATAGATCTTCGCCCGCAATTTGGTGGAAACTTACAAGAGACCCAGTACTTC. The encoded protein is CASSIDLRPQFGGNLQETQYF.

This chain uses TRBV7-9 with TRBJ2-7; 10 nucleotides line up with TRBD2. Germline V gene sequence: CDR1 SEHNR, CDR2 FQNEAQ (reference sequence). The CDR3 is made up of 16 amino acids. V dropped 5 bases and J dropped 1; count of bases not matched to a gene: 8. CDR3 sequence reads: CASSPAGLAVSYEQYF. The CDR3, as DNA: TGTGCCAGCAGCCCAGCTGGACTAGCGGTTTCCTACGAGCAGTACTTC. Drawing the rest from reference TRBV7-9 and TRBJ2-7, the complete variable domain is DTGVSQNPRHKITKRGQNVTFRCDPISEHNRLYWYRQTLGQGPEFLTYFQNEAQLEKSRLLSDRFSAERPKGSFSTLEIQRTEQGDSAMYLCASSPAGLAVSYEQYFGPGTRLTVT.

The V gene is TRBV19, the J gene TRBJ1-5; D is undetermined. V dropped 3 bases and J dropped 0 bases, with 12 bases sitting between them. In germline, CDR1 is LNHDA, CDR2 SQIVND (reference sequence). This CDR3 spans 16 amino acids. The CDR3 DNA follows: TGTGCCAGTAGTATCTCATTCAGCTATAGCAATCAGCCCCAGCATTTT. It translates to CASSISFSYSNQPQHF.